These 21 T cell receptor beta chains share one sample of origin, sequenced in a study of control samples from healthy donors and cancer patients. The protocol was immunoSEQ multiplex PCR, while the TCRdb copy is restricted to in-frame clones and leaves out a portion. The sample gives 150,000 or so clones, 90% to 95% of which show up once; 5.8% is in the top ten. Sequenced: blood. The receptors come from a man between 18 and 29 years old in good health.

The chain has TRBV7-9 and TRBJ2-7; D remains unclear. There are 14 residues in the CDR3. Germline-derived CDR1 and CDR2 are SEHNR and FQNEAQ (reference sequence). The V gene lost 5 bases and the J gene lost 2 bases, with 13 bases spanning the gap. CDR3 bases: TGTGCCAGCAGCCCGACTCCCTATCCCTACGAGCAGTACTTC. Its protein product is CASSPTPYPYEQYF.

J is TRBJ2-7 and V is TRBV11-3, with 9 positions matching TRBD1. V dropped 5 bases and J dropped 1; count of bases not matched to a gene: 6. The CDR3 spans 15 residues. Germline CDR1 SGHNT, CDR2 YENEEA. The CDR3 DNA sequence: TGTGCCAGCAGCCCCGGGACAGGGCATTCCTACGAGCAGTACTTC. Translation gives CASSPGTGHSYEQYF.

The chain is built from TRBV5-1 and TRBJ2-1; the D call may be TRBD1 or TRBD2 (5 bases each). The V and J ends lost 4 bases and 5 bases respectively, with 16 bases between them. This CDR3 has 15 residues. The germline V gene encodes CDR1 SGHRS and CDR2 YFSETQ. In DNA form, the CDR3 reads TGCGCCAGCAGCAGGGACCACTCCAGAAACAATGAGCAGTTCTTC. Translating it yields CASSRDHSRNNEQFF. The full variable domain, in which reference TRBV5-1 and TRBJ2-1 provide the parts outside the CDR3, is KAGVTQTPRYLIKTRGQQVTLSCSPISGHRSVSWYQQTPGQGLQFLFEYFSETQRNKGNFPGRFSGRQFSNSRSEMNVSTLELGDSALYLCASSRDHSRNNEQFFGPGTRLTVL.

CDR3 DNA sequence: TGCGCCAGCAGCGCCGGGACAGGGACGGCGACCCAGTACTTC. It specifies CASSAGTGTATQYF. This chain uses TRBV5-1 with TRBJ2-5; 9 nucleotides line up with TRBD1. CDR3 length equals 14 residues. J lost 7 bases, V lost 4 bases, and 8 bases had no gene match. The germline gives CDR1 SGHRS, CDR2 YFSETQ.

The chain links TRBV5-4 to TRBJ1-1, with 7 bases matching TRBD1. CDR1 is SGHNT and CDR2 is YYREEE in the germline V gene (reference sequence). J was trimmed by 1 base and V by 2 bases; bases with no gene match: 5. The CDR3 runs to 15 residues. This chain's CDR3 is CASSFGTARNTEAFF. Here the CDR3 DNA reads TGTGCCAGCAGCTTCGGGACAGCAAGGAACACTGAAGCTTTCTTT. The full variable domain, rest sourced from reference TRBV5-4 and TRBJ1-1, is ETGVTQSPTHLIKTRGQQVTLRCSSQSGHNTVSWYQQALGQGPQFIFQYYREEENGRGNFPPRFSGLQFPNYSSELNVNALELDDSALYLCASSFGTARNTEAFFGQGTRLTVV.

The CDR3 coding sequence is TGTGCCTGGAGCCAAGCGGGATCCCTTGGACGGTATAGCAATCAGCCCCAGCATTTT. Translated, it gives CAWSQAGSLGRYSNQPQHF. The chain is built from TRBV30 and TRBJ1-5; D is uncertain. Deletions cut 3 bases from V and 0 bases from J, with 24 bases between. Germline CDR1 reads GTSNPN; CDR2 reads SVGIG (reference sequence). This CDR3 has 19 amino acids.

The V and J genes are TRBV27 and TRBJ1-5; a weak D match, TRBD1 (5 bases). Trimming took off 0 bases at V and 5 bases at J, with 5 bases between the two ends. Germline V lookup: CDR1 MNHEY, CDR2 SMNVEV (reference sequence). The CDR3 length is 13 residues. CDR3 coding DNA: TGTGCCAGCAGTTTATCGGGGGATCAGCCCCAGCATTTT. It encodes CASSLSGDQPQHF.

This sequence joins TRBV5-1 and TRBJ2-7; the D gene could be TRBD1 or TRBD2 (7 bases each). The germline CDR1 and CDR2 sequences are SGHRS and YFSETQ. V was clipped by 2 bases and J by 6 bases, with 21 bases between them. This CDR3 is 16 amino acids long. The CDR3 here is CASSFSGHRGAGEQYF. CDR3 DNA: TGCGCCAGCAGCTTTAGCGGGCACAGGGGTGCGGGCGAGCAGTACTTC.

V gene TRBV3-1 (or the pseudogene TRBV3-2) combines with J gene TRBJ1-6; perhaps TRBD1 as D (5 bases). There are 17 residues in the CDR3. Trimming cost V 6 bases and J 7 bases, with 22 bases left between them. Per the germline V gene, CDR1 is LGHDT and CDR2 is YNNKEL (reference sequence). The CDR3 loop is CASSLGRAGFFNSPLHF. Written as DNA, the CDR3 is TGTGCCAGCAGTCTTGGAAGGGCAGGGTTTTTCAATTCACCCCTCCACTTT.

V and J are TRBV30 and TRBJ2-2, with 7 bases fitting TRBD1. The CDR3 consists of 13 residues. Trimming cost V 3 bases and J 5 bases; bases outside gene matches: 3. CDR1 and CDR2 (germline): GTSNPN, SVGIG (reference sequence). The CDR3 reads CAWRYRGTGELFF. The CDR3 DNA is TGTGCCTGGAGATACAGGGGAACCGGGGAGCTGTTTTTT.

This chain joins TRBV19 and TRBJ2-1; no reliable D call. From germline, CDR1 is LNHDA and CDR2 SQIVND (reference sequence). The CDR3 loop spans 12 amino acids. Trimming took 5 bases from V and 1 from J, leaving 3 bases between them. CDR3 amino acids: CASSRSYNEQFF. The CDR3 DNA is TGTGCCAGTAGTCGTTCCTACAATGAGCAGTTCTTC.

The J gene is TRBJ2-1, the V gene TRBV5-1; 14 bases line up with TRBD2. Germline CDR1 SGHRS, CDR2 YFSETQ. CDR3 length equals 15 residues. V trimming: 7 bases; J trimming: 7 bases; junction bases outside the gene matches: 7. The CDR3 is CASGWTSGRTNEQFF. CDR3 DNA: TGCGCCAGCGGGTGGACTAGCGGGAGGACGAATGAGCAGTTCTTC.

In this sample, this clone turned up once. This chain joins TRBV5-8 and TRBJ1-5; D possibly corresponds to TRBD1 (5 bases). Germline V CDR1 and CDR2: SGHTS, YDEGEE. Trimming took 3 bases from V and 0 from J, leaving 10 bases between them. This CDR3 spans 15 amino acids. The CDR3 DNA reads TGTGCCAGCAGCTCGGGGGACGGTAGCAATCAGCCCCAGCATTTT. Encoded protein: CASSSGDGSNQPQHF.

The chain joins TRBV5-4 to TRBJ2-2; D perhaps matches TRBD2 (5 bases). In germline, CDR1 is SGHNT, CDR2 YYREEE (reference sequence). This CDR3 is built from 16 residues. V lost 7 bases and J lost 0, with 16 bases in between. CDR3 nucleotides: TGTGCCAGCGGGCGGGCAGCGTCAACGAACACCGGGGAGCTGTTTTTT. As protein: CASGRAASTNTGELFF.

The chain employs TRBV2 and TRBJ2-2; 7 bases line up with TRBD1. Germline-derived CDR1 and CDR2 are SNHLY and FYNNEI. With V trimmed by 6 bases and J by 4 bases, 5 bases remained unmatched. The CDR3 is made up of 14 amino acids. CDR3 loop: CASRIGTATGELFF. CDR3 DNA sequence: TGTGCCAGCAGGATAGGGACAGCCACCGGGGAGCTGTTTTTT.

J is TRBJ1-4 and V is TRBV29-1; D is unresolved. This CDR3 contains 13 residues. Germline CDR1 SQVTM, CDR2 ANQGSEA. Between the trimmed V and J ends, which lost 7 bases and 3 bases, there was a span of 12 bases. This CDR3 is CSARPGANEKLFF. CDR3 sequence (DNA): TGCAGCGCCCGGCCTGGGGCTAATGAAAAACTGTTTTTT. The full variable domain, completed using reference TRBV29-1 and TRBJ1-4, is SAVISQKPSRDICQRGTSLTIQCQVDSQVTMMFWYRQQPGQSLTLIATANQGSEATYESGFVIDKFPISRPNLTFSTLTVSNMSPEDSSIYLCSARPGANEKLFFGSGTQLSVL.

The rearrangement links TRBV23-1 to TRBJ1-2; 8 positions agree with TRBD1. TRBV23-1 is flagged as an ORF with uncertain function. The trim removed 10 bases at V and 6 bases at J, leaving 10 bases unmatched. The length of the CDR3 is 13 residues. The CDR3 bases are TGCGCCACCAGGGGGCGAACTGGAAATGGCTACACCTTC. Translating gives CATRGRTGNGYTF.

This chain joins TRBV14 and TRBJ1-2; the D is unclear. The CDR3 consists of 11 residues. The V end was cut by 0 bases, the J end by 7 bases, with 3 bases between. Germline V gene lookup returns CDR1 SGHDN and CDR2 FVKESK. The CDR3 loop reads CASSQDSGYTF. DNA of the CDR3: TGTGCCAGCAGCCAAGACAGTGGCTACACCTTC. The full variable domain, rest sourced from reference TRBV14 and TRBJ1-2, is EAGVTQFPSHSVIEKGQTVTLRCDPISGHDNLYWYRRVMGKEIKFLLHFVKESKQDESGMPNNRFLAERTGGTYSTLKVQPAELEDSGVYFCASSQDSGYTFGSGTRLTVV.

The chain combines TRBV19 with TRBJ2-1; no clear D gene. CDR1 is LNHDA and CDR2 is SQIVND in the germline V gene (reference sequence). This CDR3 region has 16 residues. Trimming shortened V by 0 bases and J by 2 bases, and 11 bases separated the two germline ends. In DNA, the CDR3 is TGTGCCAGTAGTATAGATATAACAAATCCCTACAATGAGCAGTTCTTC. Its protein product is CASSIDITNPYNEQFF.

This rearrangement joins TRBV19 to TRBJ1-6, with D perhaps TRBD1 (5 bases). Trimming removed 6 bases at V and 5 bases at J, with 11 bases between. The CDR3 extends over 14 amino acids. Germline V CDR1 and CDR2: LNHDA, SQIVND (reference sequence). Here the CDR3 reads CASSWDGDNSPLHF. Here the CDR3 DNA reads TGTGCCAGTAGCTGGGACGGAGATAATTCACCCCTCCACTTT.

V and J are TRBV5-1 and TRBJ1-2; D may be TRBD1 (5 bases). This CDR3 is 16 amino acids long. Trimming took 3 bases from V and 4 from J, leaving 19 bases between them. Germline V gene lookup returns CDR1 SGHRS and CDR2 YFSETQ. CDR3 amino acids: CASSYRDPLDGYGYTF. DNA of the CDR3: TGCGCCAGCAGCTACCGGGACCCACTGGACGGCTATGGCTACACCTTC.